This record concerns one T cell receptor beta chain sequence. The CDR3 has 14 residues. CDR1 is SGHRS and CDR2 is YFSETQ in the germline V gene. V shed 0 bases and J shed 4 bases, with 9 bases lying between them. As originally analysed: Amplification with reference gene primers provided the estimates of nucleated cell counts. The table came from immunoSEQ multiplex PCR; TCRdb's copy has only in-frame clones and leaves some out. The V and J calls and the clone size are those of that table, but D and trimming were determined from the DNA. The sample holds over 60,000 clones, about nine tenths seen once. The entry originates in a study of blood T cell repertoires in COVID-19. Study details: Samples of COVID-19 (acute and convalescent) were obtained from the United States, Italy and Spain. Sources were T cells, B-cell-depleted T cells, or PBMCs; the material itself was cDNA or gDNA.

J is TRBJ2-3 and V is TRBV5-1; D may be TRBD2 (6 bases). Sequencing used peripheral blood. This TCR was recovered from a woman aged 55-70 years with acute or convalescent COVID-19. The CDR3 protein is CASSLERGSDTQYF. DNA for the CDR3: TGCGCCAGCAGCTTGGAACGGGGGTCAGATACGCAGTATTTT.